This T cell receptor beta chain was recorded in a study of technical replicates of blood from a few donors (dated by TCRdb to 2017 to 2019). The library came from the immunoSEQ multiplex PCR assay. TCRdb stores this immuneACCESS table with in-frame sequences only. Part of the clones is absent; in the studies checked, under half of the shortfall reflects unresolved V genes, and no reason is known for the rest. Recorded for this sample are 60,000 or so clones; more than 95% of them occurred a single time. Of the sample, 0.15% to 0.25% falls within the top ten clones. In its sample, this clone was seen once. Its antigen is still unknown. No quality values exist for individual bases; no much larger clone is one base distant. From the cysteine through the phenylalanine, the CDR3 covers 15 amino acids. Just the 45-base CDR3 DNA is kept, in frame starting at base 1. Compared with germline, V lacks 8 bases and J lacks 4 bases; bases without a gene match: 10. CDR1 and CDR2, looked up from the germline V gene, are MDHEN and SYDVKM.

This receptor was taken from a human donor in good health. The V and J segments used are TRBV28 and TRBJ2-1, with 8 bases matching TRBD2. Sequences were obtained from T cells isolated from PBMCs. Here is the DNA: TGTGCCAGCCGAGGAGCGGGAGTACGGTACAATGAGCAGTTCTTC. Translation gives CASRGAGVRYNEQFF.